Below are 11 T cell receptor beta chains sequenced from a single sample in a study of T-cell reconstitution after alpha-beta-depleted transplantation in children. The TCRbeta library was prepared with unique molecular identifiers. TCRdb reprocessed the PCR reads with MiXCR, giving one entry per CDR3 protein. The table lists 550,000 to 800,000 distinct CDR3 sequences, around 13% of them singletons. Sequencing was performed on PBMCs, taken before TCRalphabeta/CD19-depleted stem cell transplant. The receptor source for this set is a girl aged 2-10 years with congenital amegakaryocytic thrombocytopenia, due to receive a stem cell transplant.

This clonotype was picked up a small number of times. The V gene is TRBV4-2, the J gene TRBJ2-1; TRBD2 agrees at 10 bases. V shed 1 base, J shed 10 bases, and the junction held 7 bases outside the gene matches. This CDR3 comprises 15 residues. CDR1 and CDR2 from the germline V gene are LGHNA and YNFKEQ. CDR3 region: CASSQAGLAPGEQFF. The CDR3 DNA reads as TGTGCCAGCAGCCAAGCGGGACTAGCGCCGGGAGAGCAGTTCTTC.

This rearrangement joins TRBV7-8 to TRBJ2-7; 8 bases fit TRBD2. With V trimmed by 3 bases and J by 3 bases, 16 bases remained unmatched. Germline CDR1 reads SGHVS; CDR2 reads FQNEAQ. The CDR3 length is 18 residues. The CDR3 sequence: CASSLYSASGWSVYEQYF. The CDR3 DNA sequence: TGTGCCAGCAGCTTGTATAGCGCTAGCGGGTGGTCAGTCTACGAGCAGTACTTC.

A word on this clonotype: A much larger clone is a single base away; this may be a read error. The chain combines TRBV18 with TRBJ2-1, with 7 nucleotides matching TRBD2. Per the germline V gene, CDR1 is KGHSH and CDR2 is LQKENI. The CDR3 loop spans 14 amino acids. The CDR3 DNA sequence: TGTGCCAGCTCAGGTAGCGGGTCCTACAATGAGCAGCTCTTC. It codes for CASSGSGSYNEQLF.

This clonotype was seen ten or more times. This rearrangement joins TRBV12-3 or TRBV12-4 to TRBJ2-7, with D possibly TRBD2 on 5 matching bases. CDR3 length equals 14 residues. Trimming shortened V by 3 bases and J by 0 bases, and 9 bases separated the two germline ends. The CDR3 loop is CASSFMEASYEQYF. In nucleotides, the CDR3 is TGTGCCAGCAGTTTTATGGAGGCCTCCTACGAGCAGTACTTC.

This clonotype appeared a few times. The chain is built from TRBV5-1 and TRBJ1-2; the match to TRBD1 covers 9 bases. The CDR3 totals 13 residues. The germline V gene has CDR1 SGHRS and CDR2 YFSETQ. The V segment lost 6 bases and the J segment 7 bases; nucleotides outside the gene matches: 7. Written as DNA, the CDR3 is TGCGCCAGCAATCCGGACAGGGGTCTTGGCTACACCTTC. Encoded protein: CASNPDRGLGYTF.

This clonotype showed up many times. The gene calls are TRBV7-2 and TRBJ1-1; perhaps TRBD1 as D (6 bases). This CDR3 region has 14 residues. Trimming removed 1 base from V and 6 bases from J, with 12 bases in between. Germline assignment: CDR1 SGHTA and CDR2 FQGNSA. In nucleotides, the CDR3 is TGTGCCAGCAGCTTAGAGGGGGTAGGGCCTGAAGCTTTCTTT. Protein sequence: CASSLEGVGPEAFF.

With regard to this clonotype: An end of the junction does not agree with germline; a read error may underlie this. The J gene is TRBJ2-1, the V gene TRBV14; D gene unclear. Germline V gene sequence: CDR1 SGHDN, CDR2 FVKESK. The CDR3 is made up of 14 amino acids. CDR3 DNA sequence: TGTGCCAGCAGCCAGGGAAGCTCCTACAATGAGCATTTCTTC. This encodes CASSQGSSYNEHFF.

CDR3 sequence (DNA): TGCAGTGCTAAACCCACTAGCGGGTCTCTTCAAGAGACCCAGTACTTC. This translates into CSAKPTSGSLQETQYF. The rearrangement uses TRBV20-1 and TRBJ2-5, with 9 positions matching TRBD2. The CDR3 runs 16 residues. Germline-derived CDR1 and CDR2 are DFQATT and SNEGSKA (reference sequence). V was pared by 4 bases and J by 2 bases, with 11 bases of the junction left unmatched.

This clonotype was picked up many times. The gene calls are TRBV10-3 and TRBJ2-7; a weak D match, TRBD2 (5 bases). The germline V gene has CDR1 ENHRY and CDR2 SYGVKD. V was pared by 7 bases and J by 3 bases, with 13 bases between. The CDR3 length is 13 residues. Here the CDR3 DNA reads TGTGCCATCAAGGAAGCGGTGAGCTACGAGCAGTACTTC. Its translation: CAIKEAVSYEQYF.

A few counts support this clonotype. The chain is built from TRBV20-1 and TRBJ1-4; D perhaps matches TRBD1 (5 bases). Germline V gene sequence: CDR1 DFQATT, CDR2 SNEGSKA (reference sequence). The V and J ends lost 5 bases and 7 bases respectively, with 20 bases between them. The CDR3 is 15 residues long. CDR3 sequence reads: CSAGTTDEWSEKLFF. The CDR3 DNA is TGCAGTGCTGGGACCACCGATGAATGGAGTGAAAAACTGTTTTTT.

This clonotype was picked up many times. V usage is TRBV20-1 and J usage is TRBJ2-4, with 7 bases identical to TRBD2. V shed 5 bases and J 4 bases; nucleotides not matched to a gene: 5. CDR3 length: 13 residues. Per germline, CDR1 DFQATT and CDR2 SNEGSKA (reference sequence). CDR3 loop: CSAEAGIKNIQYF. CDR3 coding DNA: TGCAGTGCTGAAGCGGGAATAAAAAACATTCAGTACTTC.